This T cell receptor (beta chain) was obtained from a study of radiotherapy plus CTLA-4 blockade in lung cancer. Study information: Objective responses were observed in about a sixth of patients, and disease control was achieved by about 30%. Study results and caveats: There was expansion of tumor-derived TCR clones in blood after radiotherapy plus ipilimumab. It was early blood T cell clone dynamics, with interferon-beta, that reportedly best predicted response.

Some clones are missing from TCRdb's copy, which holds only in-frame ones; the method was immunoSEQ multiplex PCR. The table has fewer than 65,000 clones, about 76% seen once. It was focal radiation plus CTLA-4 blockade with ipilimumab that patients with chemo-refractory metastatic non-small-cell lung cancer received. The CDR3 loop spans 13 amino acids. Trimming removed 7 bases at V and 7 bases at J, with 16 bases between. Germline CDR1 and CDR2: LNHDA and SQIVND (reference sequence). Concerning this clone itself: As yet, its antigen is unknown.

The chain has TRBV19 and TRBJ2-5, with D tentatively TRBD2 (6 bases). The sequence was collected from a human donor with non-small cell lung cancer whose response to radiotherapy plus ipilimumab could not be evaluated. This material consisted of peripheral blood, taken from a patient treated with radiotherapy plus ipilimumab. The chain's CDR3 is CASTPGAWGTQYF. Here the CDR3 DNA reads TGTGCCAGTACCCCGGGAGCTTGGGGGACCCAGTACTTC. Variable domain in full (rest from reference TRBV19 and TRBJ2-5): DGGITQSPKYLFRKEGQNVTLSCEQNLNHDAMYWYRQDPGQGLRLIYYSQIVNDFQKGDIAEGYSVSREKKESFPLTVTSAQKNPTAFYLCASTPGAWGTQYFGPGTRLLVL.